The entry that follows covers one T cell receptor beta chain sequence. Trimming cost V 8 bases and J 4 bases, with 14 bases left between them. The CDR3 spans 13 residues. Germline-derived CDR1 and CDR2 are WSHSY and SAAADI. Constant-region reverse primers amplified full-length variable regions, followed by semi-nested Nested Universal Primer A PCR. Each CDR3 protein gets one entry after TCRdb re-called the 5' RACE reads with MiXCR. Among tens of thousands of distinct CDR3 sequences listed, around 26% were seen once. Sequenced material: naive CD4+ T cells sorted from blood. The subset: naive CD4+ T cells, CD4+CD45RA+CD25-. The sequence was collected from a female donor with breast cancer. The gene calls are TRBV10-2 and TRBJ1-1; D is perhaps TRBD1 (6 bases). The CDR3 here is CASGFQGSTEAFF. CDR3 coding DNA: TGCGCCAGCGGGTTTCAGGGGAGCACTGAAGCTTTCTTT.